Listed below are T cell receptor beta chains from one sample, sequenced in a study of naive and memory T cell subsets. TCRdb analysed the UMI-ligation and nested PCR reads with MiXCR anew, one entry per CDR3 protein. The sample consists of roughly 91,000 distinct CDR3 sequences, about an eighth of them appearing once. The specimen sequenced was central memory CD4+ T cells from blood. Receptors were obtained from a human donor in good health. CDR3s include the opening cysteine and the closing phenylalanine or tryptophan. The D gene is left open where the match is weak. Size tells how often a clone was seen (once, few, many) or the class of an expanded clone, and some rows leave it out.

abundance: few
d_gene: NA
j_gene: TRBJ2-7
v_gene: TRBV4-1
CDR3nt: TGCGCCAGCAGCCCAACGCCGGCCGTCCTGAGCGAGCAGTACTTC
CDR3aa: CASSPTPAVLSEQYF

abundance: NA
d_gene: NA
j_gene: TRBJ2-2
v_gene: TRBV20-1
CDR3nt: TGCAGTGCTAGATCGAGGGAGCTAAACACCGGGGAGCTGTTTTTT
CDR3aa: CSARSRELNTGELFF

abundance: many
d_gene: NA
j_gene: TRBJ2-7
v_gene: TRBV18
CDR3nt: TGTGCCAGCTCACCAGGAGGGGGGCGCATCCACGAGCAGTACTTC
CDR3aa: CASSPGGGRIHEQYF

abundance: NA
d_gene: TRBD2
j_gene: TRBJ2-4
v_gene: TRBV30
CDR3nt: TGTGCCTGGACCCGACGCGGGAGTCTAAAAAACATTCAGTACTTC
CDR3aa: CAWTRRGSLKNIQYF

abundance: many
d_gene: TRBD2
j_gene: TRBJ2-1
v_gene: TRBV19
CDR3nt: TGTGCCAGTAGTAGGTTAACTAGCGGGGGCGGCAGAAAGCAGTTCTTC
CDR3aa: CASSRLTSGGGRKQFF

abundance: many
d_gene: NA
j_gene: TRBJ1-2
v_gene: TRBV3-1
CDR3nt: TGTGCCAGCAGCCAATTAAACAGGGAGGCCGTCTCTGGCTACACCTTC
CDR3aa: CASSQLNREAVSGYTF

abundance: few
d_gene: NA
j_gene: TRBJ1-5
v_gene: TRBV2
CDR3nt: TGTGCCAGCAGTGGGCCGCCAAGGCCGCAGCCCCAGCATTTT
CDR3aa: CASSGPPRPQPQHF

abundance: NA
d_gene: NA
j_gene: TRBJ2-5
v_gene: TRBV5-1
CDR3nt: TGCGCCAGCAGCTTGGGCGGATACCAAGAGACCCAGTACTTC
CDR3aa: CASSLGGYQETQYF

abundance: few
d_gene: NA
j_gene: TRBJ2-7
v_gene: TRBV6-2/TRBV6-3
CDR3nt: TGTGCCAGCAGTCACACCACTCCCTCGGGGGAGCAGTACTTC
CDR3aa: CASSHTTPSGEQYF

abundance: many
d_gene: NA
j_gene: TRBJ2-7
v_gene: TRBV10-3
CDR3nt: TGTGCCATCAGCCTACAGGGTAGGAACGAGCAGTACTTC
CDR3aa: CAISLQGRNEQYF

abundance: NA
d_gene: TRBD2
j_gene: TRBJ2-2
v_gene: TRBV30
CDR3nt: TGTGCCTGGTCGAGCGGGAGGTTTGCCGGGGAGCTGTTTTTT
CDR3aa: CAWSSGRFAGELFF

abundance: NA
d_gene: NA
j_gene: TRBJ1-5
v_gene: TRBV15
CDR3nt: TGTGCCACCAGCAAGGACAATCAGCCCCAGCATTTT
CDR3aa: CATSKDNQPQHF

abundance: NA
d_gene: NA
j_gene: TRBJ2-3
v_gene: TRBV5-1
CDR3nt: TGCGCCAGCAAAGTCTCTACTTCTACTAGCACAGATACGCAGTATTTT
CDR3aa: CASKVSTSTSTDTQYF

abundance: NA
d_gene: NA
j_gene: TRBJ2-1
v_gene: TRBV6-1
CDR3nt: TGTGCCAGCAGTGAAAACAGGGAGTGGTACAATGAGCAGTTCTTC
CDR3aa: CASSENREWYNEQFF

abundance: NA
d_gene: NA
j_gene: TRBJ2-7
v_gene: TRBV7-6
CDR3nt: TGTGCCAGCAGCATGGGACCTACTCCTGACTACGAGCAGTACTTC
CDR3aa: CASSMGPTPDYEQYF

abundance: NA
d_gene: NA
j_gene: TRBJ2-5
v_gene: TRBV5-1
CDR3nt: TGCGCCAGCAGCTTGGCCAACGGGGACGGAGAGACCCAGTACTTC
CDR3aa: CASSLANGDGETQYF

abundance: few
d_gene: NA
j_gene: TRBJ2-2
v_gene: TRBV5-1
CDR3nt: TGCGCCAGCAGCCCCGGAGGGAGAGGAGGCGGGGAGCTGTTTTTT
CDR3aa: CASSPGGRGGGELFF

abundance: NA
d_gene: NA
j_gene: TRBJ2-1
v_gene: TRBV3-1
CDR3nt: TGTGCCAGCAGCCTACAAAAGGGTTCTCTGTTCTTC
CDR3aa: CASSLQKGSLFF

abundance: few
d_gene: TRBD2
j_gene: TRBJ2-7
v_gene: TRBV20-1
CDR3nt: TGCAGTGCTAGAGATTCTAGCGGCTCCTACGAGCAGTACTTC
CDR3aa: CSARDSSGSYEQYF

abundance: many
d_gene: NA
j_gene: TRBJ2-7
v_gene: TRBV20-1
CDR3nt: TGCAGTGCTAGCAAAACTTCCTCCTACGAGCAGTACTTC
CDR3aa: CSASKTSSYEQYF

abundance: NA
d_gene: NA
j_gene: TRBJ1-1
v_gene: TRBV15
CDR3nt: TGTGCCACCAGCAGAGGCGTACAGAGACCGAACACTGAAGCTTTCTTT
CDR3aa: CATSRGVQRPNTEAFF

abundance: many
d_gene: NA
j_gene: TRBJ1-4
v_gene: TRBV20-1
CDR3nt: TGCAGTGCTCGTCCACAGGGACGACTTAATGAAAAACTGTTTTTT
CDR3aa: CSARPQGRLNEKLFF

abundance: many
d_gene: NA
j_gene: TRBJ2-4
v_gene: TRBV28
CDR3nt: TGTGCCAGCAGTCCCACGGACACCCGTCGAAACATTCAGTACTTC
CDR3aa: CASSPTDTRRNIQYF

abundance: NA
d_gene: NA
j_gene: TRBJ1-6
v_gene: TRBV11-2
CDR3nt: TGTGCCAGCAGACTTTATAATTCACCCCTCCACTTT
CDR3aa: CASRLYNSPLHF

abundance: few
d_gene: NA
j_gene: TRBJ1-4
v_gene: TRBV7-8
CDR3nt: TGTGCCAGCAGCTTAGAATATGGCTTGGGAACTAATGAAAAACTGTTTTTT
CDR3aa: CASSLEYGLGTNEKLFF

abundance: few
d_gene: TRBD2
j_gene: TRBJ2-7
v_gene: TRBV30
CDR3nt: TGTGCCTGGAGTCATAGCGGGGGGGGCCCTCCCTACGAGCAGTACTTC
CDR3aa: CAWSHSGGGPPYEQYF

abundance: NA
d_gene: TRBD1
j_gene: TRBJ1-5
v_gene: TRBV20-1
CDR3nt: TGCAGTGCTAGCAGGGACTACAGGGGGAGAGGTCTTAGCAATCAGCCCCAGCATTTT
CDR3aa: CSASRDYRGRGLSNQPQHF

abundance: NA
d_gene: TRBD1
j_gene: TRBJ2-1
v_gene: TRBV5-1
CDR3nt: TGCGCCAGCAGCCGCCAAAACCGGGGGACAGGGCGCCAACTAACCCCAAATGAGCAGTTCTTC
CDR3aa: CASSRQNRGTGRQLTPNEQFF

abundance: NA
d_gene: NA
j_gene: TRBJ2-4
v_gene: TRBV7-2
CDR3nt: TGTGCCAGCAGCCGTCAACAAAACATTCAGTACTTC
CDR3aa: CASSRQQNIQYF